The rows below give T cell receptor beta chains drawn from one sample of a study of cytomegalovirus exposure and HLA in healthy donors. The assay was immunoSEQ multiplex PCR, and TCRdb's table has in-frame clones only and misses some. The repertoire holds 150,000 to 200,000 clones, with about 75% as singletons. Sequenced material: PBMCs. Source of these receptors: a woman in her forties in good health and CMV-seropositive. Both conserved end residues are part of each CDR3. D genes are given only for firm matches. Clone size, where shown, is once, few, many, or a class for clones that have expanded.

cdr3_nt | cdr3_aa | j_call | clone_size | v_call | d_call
TGTGCCAGCAGCGCCGGGACAGGCGGTCCAGATACGCAGTATTTT | CASSAGTGGPDTQYF | TRBJ2-3 | NA | TRBV9 | TRBD1
TGTGCCAGCAGCTTCAGGGGTCAACATAATTCACCCCTCCACTTT | CASSFRGQHNSPLHF | TRBJ1-6 | once | TRBV11-2 | NA
TGCGCCAGCAGCCAAGATTGGGCTAGCGGATCCTACGAGCAGTACTTC | CASSQDWASGSYEQYF | TRBJ2-7 | NA | TRBV4-3 | TRBD2
TGTGCCAGCATCTCCTACCGAGGACTGAAGTACGAGCAGTACTTC | CASISYRGLKYEQYF | TRBJ2-7 | NA | TRBV28 | NA
TGTGCCTGGTGGGGGCGGGGGGGGGATAAACCCCCCCAGACCGGGGAGCTGTTTTTT | CAWWGRGGDKPPQTGELFF | TRBJ2-2 | once | TRBV30 | TRBD2
TGTGCCAGCAGCCCCTTTCGCGGAGGGCCCTACGAGCAGTACTTC | CASSPFRGGPYEQYF | TRBJ2-7 | once | TRBV14 | NA
TGCGCCAGCAAACAGGGTTTTGGAACAGATACGCAGTATTTT | CASKQGFGTDTQYF | TRBJ2-3 | NA | TRBV4-3 | NA
TGTGCCAGCAGCTCCCGGGGAGGCTACGAGCAGTACTTC | CASSSRGGYEQYF | TRBJ2-7 | NA | TRBV7-2 | NA
TGTGCCAGCATGGGCTACGAGAGTAGCGGAATACAAGAGACCCAGTACTTC | CASMGYESSGIQETQYF | TRBJ2-5 | NA | TRBV27 | NA
TGTGCCAGCAGCTTAATTAGCGGGAACTCCTACGAGCAGTACTTC | CASSLISGNSYEQYF | TRBJ2-7 | NA | TRBV5-8 | TRBD2
TGCGCCAGCAGCTACGGACAGGAACACTATGGCTACACCTTC | CASSYGQEHYGYTF | TRBJ1-2 | NA | TRBV5-1 | TRBD1
TGCAGCGTTGACATAGCGGGTGCCTCCTACGAGCAGTACTTC | CSVDIAGASYEQYF | TRBJ2-7 | few | TRBV29-1 | TRBD2
TGTGCCAGCAGCTTGTATGCAACTAATGAAAAACTGTTTTTT | CASSLYATNEKLFF | TRBJ1-4 | once | TRBV7-2 | NA
TGTGCCAGCAGTTCCCCAGGGGGTGGTGGAAACACCATATATTTT | CASSSPGGGGNTIYF | TRBJ1-3 | NA | TRBV28 | TRBD1
TGTGCCAGCAGCTTAAGGGGATTCCAAGAGACCCAGTACTTC | CASSLRGFQETQYF | TRBJ2-5 | NA | TRBV7-8 | NA
TGTGCCAGCAGTGAAGCTCTCGGACTAGCGGGAGAAGTTTACGAGCAGTACTTC | CASSEALGLAGEVYEQYF | TRBJ2-7 | NA | TRBV6-1 | TRBD2
TGTGCCAGCAGCCGGGGGGCGACTGAAGCTTTCTTT | CASSRGATEAFF | TRBJ1-1 | NA | TRBV6-1 | NA
TGTGCCAGCAGCGAGATGGCCCGGGGGGCCTACGAGCAGTACTTC | CASSEMARGAYEQYF | TRBJ2-7 | few | TRBV7-8 | TRBD2
TGTGCCAGCAGTTACTCCCAGGGGAAATACACAGATACGCAGTATTTT | CASSYSQGKYTDTQYF | TRBJ2-3 | once | TRBV6-6 | NA
TGTGCCAGCAGTTACTGGAGTAACACTGAAGCTTTCTTT | CASSYWSNTEAFF | TRBJ1-1 | few | TRBV6-5 | NA
TGTGCCAGCAGCTTAGACCGACAGAGCTCCTCTGGAAACACCATATATTTT | CASSLDRQSSSGNTIYF | TRBJ1-3 | NA | TRBV7-6 | NA
TGTGCCAGCAGCGACCTGGGGGCTTTGAACTATGGCTACACCTTC | CASSDLGALNYGYTF | TRBJ1-2 | NA | TRBV9 | NA